The present T cell receptor (beta chain) was sequenced within a study of breast tumors, draining lymph nodes, adjacent tissues. Findings of the study overall: Compared with lymph nodes, tumors were less diverse; compared with nontumor tissue, more.

Breast cancer patients provided tissue from their axillary draining lymph nodes. Using its own MiXCR run on the multiplex PCR reads, TCRdb lists one record per CDR3 protein. The sample has roughly 130,000 distinct CDR3 sequences, just under 20% seen once. This clonotype has at least ten counts. Its specificity is unknown. V was clipped by 3 bases and J by 4 bases; unmatched bases: 7. The CDR3 is 16 residues long. Per germline, CDR1 LGHDT and CDR2 YNNKEL (reference sequence). This chain links TRBV3-1 with TRBJ1-3; 9 positions match TRBD1. The receptor was isolated from a female donor with breast cancer. Some clones in this sample may be carry-over from other donors' samples. Sequencing input: axillary lymph node tissue. Written as DNA, the CDR3 is TGTGCCAGCAGCCAGCCACAGGGGGCGTTAGGAAACACCATATATTTT. This codes for CASSQPQGALGNTIYF.